The rows below give T cell receptor beta chains drawn from one sample of a study of a mutant IDH1 vaccine in newly diagnosed glioma. Their target antigens are unknown. Measured with immunoSEQ multiplex PCR; TCRdb has only the in-frame clones, and not every one. The sample records tens of thousands of clones, 75% to 85% being singletons. This specimen was PBMCs, taken from a glioma patient whose treatment included an IDH1 peptide vaccine. The receptors shown here come from a man aged 35 to 55 with glioma. Each CDR3 is given with its conserved first and last residue. D genes are given only for firm matches. A clone size is listed for some rows: how often the clone was seen (once, few, many), or a class if it is expanded.

NA	TRBV7-9	NA	TRBJ2-3	CASSLSTGSTDTQYF	TGTGCCAGCAGCCTGTCAACGGGCAGCACAGATACGCAGTATTTT
NA	TRBV6-5	NA	TRBJ2-7	CASSLGAGSLGYEQYF	TGTGCCAGCAGTTTAGGGGCCGGTTCTCTCGGGTACGAGCAGTACTTC
NA	TRBV7-2	NA	TRBJ1-5	CASSSDVLQHF	TGTGCCAGCAGCTCCGATGTCCTCCAGCATTTT
NA	TRBV9	NA	TRBJ2-7	CASSVGPGESYEQYF	TGTGCCAGCAGCGTAGGACCCGGGGAATCCTACGAGCAGTACTTC
NA	TRBV2	NA	TRBJ1-5	CASRRQSIQPQHF	TGTGCCAGCAGGAGACAGTCCATTCAGCCCCAGCATTTT
NA	TRBV7-7	NA	TRBJ2-7	CASSLGDSGEQYF	TGTGCTAGCAGCTTAGGGGATTCGGGCGAGCAGTACTTC
TRBD2	TRBV6-5	few	TRBJ2-7	CASSYSYGGTRYEQYF	TGTGCCAGCAGTTACTCTTACGGGGGGACCCGCTACGAGCAGTACTTC
NA	TRBV6-6	NA	TRBJ1-1	CASSYEKNTEAFF	TGTGCCAGCAGTTACGAAAAGAACACTGAAGCTTTCTTT
TRBD1	TRBV7-2	NA	TRBJ2-3	CASSPVGGKADTQYF	TGTGCCAGCAGCCCAGTAGGGGGCAAGGCAGATACGCAGTATTTT
TRBD1	TRBV2	NA	TRBJ1-4	CASSPDRGSQKLFF	TGTGCCAGCAGTCCGGACAGGGGAAGTCAAAAACTGTTTTTT